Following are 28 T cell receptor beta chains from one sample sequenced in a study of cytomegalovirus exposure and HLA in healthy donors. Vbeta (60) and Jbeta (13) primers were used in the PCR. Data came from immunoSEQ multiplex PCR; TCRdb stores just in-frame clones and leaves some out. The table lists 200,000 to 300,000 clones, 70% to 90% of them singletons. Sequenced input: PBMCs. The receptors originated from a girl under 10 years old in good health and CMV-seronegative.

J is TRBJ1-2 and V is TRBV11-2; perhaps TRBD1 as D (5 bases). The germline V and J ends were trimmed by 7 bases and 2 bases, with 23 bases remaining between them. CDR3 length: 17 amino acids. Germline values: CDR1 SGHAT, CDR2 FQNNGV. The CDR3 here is CASTPFLRRGDNYGYTF. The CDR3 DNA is TGTGCCAGCACCCCCTTCCTCCGTAGGGGCGACAACTATGGCTACACCTTC.

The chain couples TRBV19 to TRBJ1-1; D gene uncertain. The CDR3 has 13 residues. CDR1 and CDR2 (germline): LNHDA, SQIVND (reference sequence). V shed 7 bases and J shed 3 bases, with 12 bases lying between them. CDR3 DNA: TGTGCCAGTAACCTCGGGGTCGACACTGAAGCTTTCTTT. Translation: CASNLGVDTEAFF.

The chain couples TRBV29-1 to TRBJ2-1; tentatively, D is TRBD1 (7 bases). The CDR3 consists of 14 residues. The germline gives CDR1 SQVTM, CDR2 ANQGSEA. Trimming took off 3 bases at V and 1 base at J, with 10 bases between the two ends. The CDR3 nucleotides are TGCAGCGTTGAGACAGGGAGGTCCTACAATGAGCAGTTCTTC. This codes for CSVETGRSYNEQFF.

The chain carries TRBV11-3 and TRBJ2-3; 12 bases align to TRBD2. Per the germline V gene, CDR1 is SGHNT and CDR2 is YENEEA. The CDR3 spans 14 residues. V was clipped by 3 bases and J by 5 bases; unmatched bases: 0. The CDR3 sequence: CASSLGLAGDTQYF. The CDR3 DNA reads TGTGCCAGCAGCTTGGGACTAGCGGGAGATACGCAGTATTTT.

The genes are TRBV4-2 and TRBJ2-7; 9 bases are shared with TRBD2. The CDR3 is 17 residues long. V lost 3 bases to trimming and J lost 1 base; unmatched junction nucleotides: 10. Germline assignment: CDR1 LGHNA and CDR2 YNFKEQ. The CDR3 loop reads CASSQTISGGPSYEQYF. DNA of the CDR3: TGTGCCAGCAGCCAGACTATAAGCGGGGGGCCTTCCTACGAGCAGTACTTC.

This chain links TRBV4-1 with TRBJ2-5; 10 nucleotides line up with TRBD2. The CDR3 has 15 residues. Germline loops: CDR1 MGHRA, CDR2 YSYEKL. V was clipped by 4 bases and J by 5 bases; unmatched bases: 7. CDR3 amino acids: CASSPSGGAGETQYF. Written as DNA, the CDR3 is TGCGCCAGCAGCCCGAGCGGGGGGGCGGGTGAGACCCAGTACTTC.

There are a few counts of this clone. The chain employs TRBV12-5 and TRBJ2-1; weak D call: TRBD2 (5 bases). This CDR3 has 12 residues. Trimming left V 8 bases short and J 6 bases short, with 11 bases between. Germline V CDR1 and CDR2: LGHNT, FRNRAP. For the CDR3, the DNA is TGTGCTAGTCTCGGACGGGGCAATGAGCAGTTCTTC. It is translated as CASLGRGNEQFF.

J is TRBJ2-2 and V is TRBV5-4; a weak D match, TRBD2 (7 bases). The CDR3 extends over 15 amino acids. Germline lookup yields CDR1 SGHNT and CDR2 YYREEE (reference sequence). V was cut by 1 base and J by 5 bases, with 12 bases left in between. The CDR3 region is CASSLRGAWTGELFF. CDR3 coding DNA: TGTGCCAGCAGCTTGCGGGGGGCTTGGACCGGGGAGCTGTTTTTT.

The CDR3 sequence: CASRVTGGGGGTEAFF. Written as DNA, the CDR3 is TGTGCCAGCAGGGTAACAGGGGGCGGTGGGGGCACTGAAGCTTTCTTT. This rearrangement joins TRBV2 to TRBJ1-1; TRBD1 agrees at 9 bases. This CDR3 spans 16 amino acids. V lost 6 bases to trimming and J lost 4 bases; unmatched junction nucleotides: 12. The germline CDR1 and CDR2 sequences are SNHLY and FYNNEI. Using reference TRBV2 and TRBJ1-1 for the parts outside the CDR3, the full variable domain is EPEVTQTPSHQVTQMGQEVILRCVPISNHLYFYWYRQILGQKVEFLVSFYNNEISEKSEIFDDQFSVERPDGSNFTLKIRSTKLEDSAMYFCASRVTGGGGGTEAFFGQGTRLTVV.

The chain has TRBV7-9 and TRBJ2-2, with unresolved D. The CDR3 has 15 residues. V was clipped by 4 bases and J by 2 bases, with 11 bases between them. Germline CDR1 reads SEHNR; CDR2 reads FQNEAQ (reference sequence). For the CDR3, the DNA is TGTGCCAGCAGCTCGCTGTTGAGTAACACCGGGGAGCTGTTTTTT. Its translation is CASSSLLSNTGELFF.

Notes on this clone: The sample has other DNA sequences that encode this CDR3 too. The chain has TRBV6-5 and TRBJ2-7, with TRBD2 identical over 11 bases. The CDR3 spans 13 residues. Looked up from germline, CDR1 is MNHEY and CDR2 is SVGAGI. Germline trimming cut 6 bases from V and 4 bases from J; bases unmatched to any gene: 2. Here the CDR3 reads CASRLAGGYEQYF. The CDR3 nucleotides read TGTGCCAGCAGGCTAGCGGGAGGTTACGAGCAGTACTTC.

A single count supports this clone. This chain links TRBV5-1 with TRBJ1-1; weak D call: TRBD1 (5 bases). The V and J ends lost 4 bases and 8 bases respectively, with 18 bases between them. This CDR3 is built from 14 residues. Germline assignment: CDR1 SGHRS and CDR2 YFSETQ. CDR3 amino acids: CASSRTQDMIEAFF. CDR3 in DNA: TGCGCCAGCAGCCGAACCCAGGACATGATAGAAGCTTTCTTT. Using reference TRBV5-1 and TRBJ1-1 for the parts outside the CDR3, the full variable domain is KAGVTQTPRYLIKTRGQQVTLSCSPISGHRSVSWYQQTPGQGLQFLFEYFSETQRNKGNFPGRFSGRQFSNSRSEMNVSTLELGDSALYLCASSRTQDMIEAFFGQGTRLTVV.

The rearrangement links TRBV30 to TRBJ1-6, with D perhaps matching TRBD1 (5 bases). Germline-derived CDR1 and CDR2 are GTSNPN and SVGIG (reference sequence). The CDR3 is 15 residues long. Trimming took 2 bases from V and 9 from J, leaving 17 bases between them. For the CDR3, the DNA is TGTGCCTGGAGTTCCCTTGGGGGGGAGGGTTCACCCCTCCACTTT. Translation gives CAWSSLGGEGSPLHF.

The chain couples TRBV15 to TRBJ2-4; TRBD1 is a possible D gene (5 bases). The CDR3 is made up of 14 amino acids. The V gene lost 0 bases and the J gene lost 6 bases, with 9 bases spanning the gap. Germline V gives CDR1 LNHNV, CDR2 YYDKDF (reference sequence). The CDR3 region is CATSRDGRGNIQYF. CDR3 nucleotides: TGTGCCACCAGCAGAGATGGAAGGGGAAACATTCAGTACTTC.

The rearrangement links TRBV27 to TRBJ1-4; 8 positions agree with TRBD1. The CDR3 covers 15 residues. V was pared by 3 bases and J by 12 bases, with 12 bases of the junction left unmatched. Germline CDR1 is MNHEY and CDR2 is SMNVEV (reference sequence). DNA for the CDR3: TGTGCCAGCAGTTTTCTCCTCGGGACAGGCCCGCAACTGTTTTTT. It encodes CASSFLLGTGPQLFF.

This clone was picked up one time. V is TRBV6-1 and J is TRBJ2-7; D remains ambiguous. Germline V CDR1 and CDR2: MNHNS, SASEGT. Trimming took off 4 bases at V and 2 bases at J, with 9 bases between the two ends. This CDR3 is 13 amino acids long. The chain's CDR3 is CASSAEIPYEQYF. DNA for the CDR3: TGTGCCAGCAGTGCTGAGATTCCCTACGAGCAGTACTTC.

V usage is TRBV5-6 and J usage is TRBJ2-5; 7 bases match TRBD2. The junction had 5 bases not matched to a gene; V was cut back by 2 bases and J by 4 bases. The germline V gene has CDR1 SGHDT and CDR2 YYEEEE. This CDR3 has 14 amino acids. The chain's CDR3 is CASSFPTSPETQYF. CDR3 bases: TGTGCCAGCAGCTTCCCGACTAGCCCAGAGACCCAGTACTTC.

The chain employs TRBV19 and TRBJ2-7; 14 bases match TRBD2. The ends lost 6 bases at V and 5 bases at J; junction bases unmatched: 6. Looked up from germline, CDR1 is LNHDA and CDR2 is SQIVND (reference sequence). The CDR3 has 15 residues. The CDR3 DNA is TGTGCCAGTAGAACGGGGACTAGCGGGAGAAACGAGCAGTACTTC. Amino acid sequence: CASRTGTSGRNEQYF.

The CDR3: CASSSGQGDTEAFF. CDR3 DNA: TGTGCCAGCAGCTCGGGACAGGGGGACACTGAAGCTTTCTTT. The chain links TRBV9 to TRBJ1-1; the match to TRBD1 covers 11 bases. Per germline, CDR1 SGDLS and CDR2 YYNGEE. The junction had 2 bases not matched to a gene; V was cut back by 4 bases and J by 3 bases. CDR3 size: 14 residues. The full variable domain, in which reference TRBV9 and TRBJ1-1 provide the parts outside the CDR3, is DSGVTQTPKHLITATGQRVTLRCSPRSGDLSVYWYQQSLDQGLQFLIQYYNGEERAKGNILERFSAQQFPDLHSELNLSSLELGDSALYFCASSSGQGDTEAFFGQGTRLTVV.

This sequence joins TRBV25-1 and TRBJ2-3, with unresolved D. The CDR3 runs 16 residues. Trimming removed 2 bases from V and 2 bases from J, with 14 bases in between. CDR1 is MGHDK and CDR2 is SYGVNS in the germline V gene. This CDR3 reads CASSEVSRQITDTQYF. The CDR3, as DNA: TGTGCCAGCAGTGAAGTCTCACGACAAATCACAGATACGCAGTATTTT. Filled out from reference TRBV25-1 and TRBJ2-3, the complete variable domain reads EADIYQTPRYLVIGTGKKITLECSQTMGHDKMYWYQQDPGMELHLIHYSYGVNSTEKGDLSSESTVSRIRTEHFPLTLESARPSHTSQYLCASSEVSRQITDTQYFGPGTRLTVL.

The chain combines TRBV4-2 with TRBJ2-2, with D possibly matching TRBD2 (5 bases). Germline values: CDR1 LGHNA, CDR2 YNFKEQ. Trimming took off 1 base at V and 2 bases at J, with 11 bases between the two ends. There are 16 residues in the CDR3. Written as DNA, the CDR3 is TGTGCCAGCAGCCAAGTGACACTAGGCAACACCGGGGAGCTGTTTTTT. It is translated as CASSQVTLGNTGELFF.

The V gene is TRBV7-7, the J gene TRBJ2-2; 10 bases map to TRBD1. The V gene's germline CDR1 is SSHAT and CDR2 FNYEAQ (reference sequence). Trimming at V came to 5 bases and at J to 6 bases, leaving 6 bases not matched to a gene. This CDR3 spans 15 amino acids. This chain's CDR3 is CASSPGTGASGELFF. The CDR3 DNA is TGTGCCAGCAGCCCCGGGACAGGGGCGTCCGGGGAGCTGTTTTTT.

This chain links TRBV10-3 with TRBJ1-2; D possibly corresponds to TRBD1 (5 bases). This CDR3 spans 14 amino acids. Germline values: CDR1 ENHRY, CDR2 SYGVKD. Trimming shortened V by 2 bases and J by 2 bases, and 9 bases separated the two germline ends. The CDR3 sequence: CAISEGAGNYGYTF. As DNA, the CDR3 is TGTGCCATCAGTGAGGGGGCGGGAAACTATGGCTACACCTTC.

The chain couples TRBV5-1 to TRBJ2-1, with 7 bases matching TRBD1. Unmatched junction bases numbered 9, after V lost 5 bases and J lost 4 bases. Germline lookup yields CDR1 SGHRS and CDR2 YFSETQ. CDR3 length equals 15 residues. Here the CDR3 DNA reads TGCGCCAGCAGACTTCGGGACAGCCTATACAATGAGCAGTTCTTC. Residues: CASRLRDSLYNEQFF.

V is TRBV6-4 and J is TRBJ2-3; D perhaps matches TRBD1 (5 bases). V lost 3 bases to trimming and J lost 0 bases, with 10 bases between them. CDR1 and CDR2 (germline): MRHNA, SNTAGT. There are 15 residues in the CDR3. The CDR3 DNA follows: TGTGCCAGCAGTGAAGGGAAGGGGAGCACAGATACGCAGTATTTT. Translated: CASSEGKGSTDTQYF.

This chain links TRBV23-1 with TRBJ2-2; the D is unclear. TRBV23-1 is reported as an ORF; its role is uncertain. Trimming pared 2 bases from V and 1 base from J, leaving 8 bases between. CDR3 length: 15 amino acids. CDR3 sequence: CASSQGQENTGELFF. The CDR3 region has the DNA TGCGCCAGCAGTCAAGGTCAGGAGAACACCGGGGAGCTGTTTTTT.

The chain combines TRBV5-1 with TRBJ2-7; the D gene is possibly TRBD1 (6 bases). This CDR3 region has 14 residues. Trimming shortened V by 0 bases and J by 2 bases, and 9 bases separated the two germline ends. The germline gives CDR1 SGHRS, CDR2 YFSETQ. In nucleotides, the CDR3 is TGCGCCAGCAGCTTGGGCAGGGGCCCCTACGAGCAGTACTTC. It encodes CASSLGRGPYEQYF.

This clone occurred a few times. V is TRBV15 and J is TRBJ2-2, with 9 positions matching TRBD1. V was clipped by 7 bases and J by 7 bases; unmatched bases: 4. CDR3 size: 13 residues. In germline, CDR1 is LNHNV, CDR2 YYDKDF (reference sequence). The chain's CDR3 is CATTQGAIGELFF. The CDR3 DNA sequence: TGTGCCACCACACAGGGGGCGATCGGGGAGCTGTTTTTT.